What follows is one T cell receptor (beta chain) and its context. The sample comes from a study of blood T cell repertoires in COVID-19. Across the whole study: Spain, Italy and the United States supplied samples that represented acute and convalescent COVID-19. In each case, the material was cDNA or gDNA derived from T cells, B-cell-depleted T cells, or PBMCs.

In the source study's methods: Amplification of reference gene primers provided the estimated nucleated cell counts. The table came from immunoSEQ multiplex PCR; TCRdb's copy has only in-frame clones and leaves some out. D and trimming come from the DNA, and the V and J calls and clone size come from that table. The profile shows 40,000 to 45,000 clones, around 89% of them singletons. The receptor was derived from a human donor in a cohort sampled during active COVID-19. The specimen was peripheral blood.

CDR3 bases: TGCGCCAGCAGCCTAGGGGTCGGGACAGATACGCAGTATTTT. Translation: CASSLGVGTDTQYF. V is TRBV5-1 and J is TRBJ2-3, with a possible D match to TRBD1 (5 bases). The V end lost 4 bases, the J end lost 3 bases, and 12 bases lay between the germline ends. The CDR3 length is 14 residues. Looked up from germline, CDR1 is SGHRS and CDR2 is YFSETQ.